Sequencing of this TCR beta chain was carried out in a study of blood T cell repertoires in COVID-19. Germline CDR1 reads SGHRS; CDR2 reads YFSETQ. This CDR3 region has 14 residues. Only in-frame clones appear in the TCRdb table, and some are missing; sequencing was by immunoSEQ multiplex PCR. The sample lists roughly 99,000 clones, about 91% occurring once. Of note for this clone: Its ends do not fully match the called genes, so a read error is possible. Additional DNA sequences in this sample encode the identical CDR3.

The sample was peripheral blood. This sequence originates from a man aged 50 to 59 with COVID-19, enrolled during active disease. V and J are TRBV5-1 and TRBJ1-5, with 10 bases that match TRBD1. The CDR3 coding sequence is TGCGCCAGCAGTTTGGACAGGGGGGGGCAGCCCCAGCATTTT. This gives the protein CASSLDRGGQPQHF.